The rows below give T cell receptor beta chains drawn from one sample of a study of shared clonotypes between healthy human individuals. TCRdb keeps only in-frame clones here, not all; method: immunoSEQ multiplex PCR. The sample contains approximately 700,000 clones, less than 80% of which appear only once. Sequencing was performed on memory CD4+ T cells sorted from blood. The receptors here all came from a woman in her 30s in good health. Each CDR3 is given with its conserved first and last residue. D genes are given only for firm matches. Rows may omit the clone size; those that give it use once, few, many or a size class.

TRBJ2-7,TRBV28,once,.,TGTGCCAGCACCGCCCTCCCGGGAGAGCAGTACTTC,CASTALPGEQYF
TRBJ1-2,TRBV30,.,TRBD1,TGTGCCTGGAGTATCAGGACAGGGGGCTATGGCTACACCTTC,CAWSIRTGGYGYTF
TRBJ1-5,TRBV19,.,.,TGTGCCAGTAGTATAAGGTCAGGGAATCAGCCCCAGCATTTT,CASSIRSGNQPQHF
TRBJ2-2,TRBV25-1,.,.,TGTGCCAGCAGTGCACTCCCCGGGGGCTTCGGCACCGGGGAGCTGTTTTTT,CASSALPGGFGTGELFF
TRBJ2-5,TRBV25-1,.,.,TGTGCCAGCAGTGTTCAGGGGTTGGTGGAGACCCAGTACTTC,CASSVQGLVETQYF
TRBJ2-1,TRBV6-5,.,.,TGTGCCAGCAGTGTTGCAGGGTACAATGAGCAGTTCTTC,CASSVAGYNEQFF
TRBJ2-7,TRBV6-1,.,TRBD1,TGTGCCAGCAGGGTGGACAGGCCACCCTTCGAGCAGTACTTC,CASRVDRPPFEQYF
TRBJ1-1,TRBV19,once,.,TGTGCCAGTAGAGGTCTGAGGACTGAGAACACTGAAGCTTTCTTT,CASRGLRTENTEAFF
TRBJ2-7,TRBV5-1,few,TRBD1,TGCGCCAGCAGCTTGGATGGGACAGGGACCTACGAGCAGTACTTC,CASSLDGTGTYEQYF
TRBJ1-2,TRBV28,once,.,TGTGCGTCCCAACCCCTCCTCGGCCTGGGTTCTAACTATGGCTACACCTTC,CASQPLLGLGSNYGYTF
TRBJ2-3,TRBV9,.,.,TGTGCCAGCAGCGTTGTTGGGTTGGATACGCAGTATTTT,CASSVVGLDTQYF
TRBJ1-5,TRBV19,.,.,TGTGCCAGTAGTTCCGACAGCTTCAATCAGCCCCAGCATTTT,CASSSDSFNQPQHF
TRBJ1-1,TRBV25-1,once,.,TGTGCCAGCAGTGAATCCGACAGGCTGATGAACACTGAAGCTTTCTTT,CASSESDRLMNTEAFF
TRBJ1-1,TRBV23-1,.,.,TGCGCCAGCAGTCAATCAGGGAGCGACACTGAAGCTTTCTTT,CASSQSGSDTEAFF
TRBJ2-5,TRBV9,.,.,TGTGCCAGCAGCGCAGGGTCACAGACCCAGTACTTC,CASSAGSQTQYF
TRBJ1-1,TRBV7-2,.,.,TGTGCCAGCAGCTCGTTGGCGGTCTCGAACACTGAAGCTTTCTTT,CASSSLAVSNTEAFF
TRBJ2-3,TRBV28,.,.,TGTGCCAGCGGAGGGGGCACAGATACGCAGTATTTT,CASGGGTDTQYF
TRBJ2-7,TRBV28,.,.,TGTGCCAGCAGTCCCCGGGGAGGGGGGAGCTACGAGCAGTACTTC,CASSPRGGGSYEQYF
TRBJ1-1,TRBV28,.,.,TGTGCCAGCAGTTTTCAGGGCGGGAGGGGCACTGAAGCTTTCTTT,CASSFQGGRGTEAFF
TRBJ2-1,TRBV28,.,TRBD2,TGTGCCAGCATGTCAGCGGGATCAGAGTACAATGAGCAGTTCTTC,CASMSAGSEYNEQFF
TRBJ2-5,TRBV13,.,TRBD1,TGTGCCAGCAGCCGAAACCCAAAATCCACAGGGGGCTTGGAGACCCAGTACTTC,CASSRNPKSTGGLETQYF
TRBJ1-4,TRBV19,few,.,TGTGCCAGTAGTATTTTCCCCCCGCGCAGTAGGGGGGATGAAAAACTGTTTTTT,CASSIFPPRSRGDEKLFF
TRBJ1-5,TRBV28,few,.,TGTGCCAGTAAACAGGGTCAGAGGCAGCCCCAGCATTTT,CASKQGQRQPQHF
TRBJ2-3,TRBV19,.,.,TGTGCCAGTACCCCGTCCCAGGGGAGGGCAGATACGCAGTATTTT,CASTPSQGRADTQYF
TRBJ2-5,TRBV30,.,TRBD2,TGTGCCTGGAGCTGGCGGGGGGAGACCCAGTACTTC,CAWSWRGETQYF
TRBJ2-7,TRBV5-5,.,.,TGTGCCAGCAGCTTGGGTCGTCAGGAGTACTACGAGCAGTACTTC,CASSLGRQEYYEQYF
TRBJ1-5,TRBV10-3,.,.,TGTGCCATCAGAGACGACAGAGATCAGCCCCAGCATTTT,CAIRDDRDQPQHF
TRBJ2-2,TRBV6-4,few,.,TGTGCCAGCAGTGAACTACTAAACACCGGGGAGCTGTTTTTT,CASSELLNTGELFF
TRBJ1-4,TRBV4-1,.,TRBD1,TGCGCCAGCAGCCAGACAGGGGTTAATGAAAAACTGTTTTTT,CASSQTGVNEKLFF
TRBJ2-3,TRBV5-1,once,.,TGCGCCAGCAGCACAACACCGGACAGAACTGGGACAGATACGCAGTATTTT,CASSTTPDRTGTDTQYF
TRBJ2-1,TRBV5-6,.,TRBD2,TGTGCCAGCAGCTTACCGGGACTAGCGGGCTATGAGCAGTTCTTC,CASSLPGLAGYEQFF
TRBJ1-1,TRBV18,.,.,TGTGCCAGCTCACCGGAGAGGGTGAACACTGAAGCTTTCTTT,CASSPERVNTEAFF
TRBJ2-3,TRBV2,.,TRBD2,TGTGCCAGCAGTGAATGGGAGGGGAGTGGGATCAAGACAGATACGCAGTATTTT,CASSEWEGSGIKTDTQYF
TRBJ1-5,TRBV25-1,few,TRBD1,TGTGCCAGCAGACAGGGGAACAATCAGCCCCAGCATTTT,CASRQGNNQPQHF
TRBJ2-3,TRBV18,.,.,TGTGCCAGCTCACCAATGACAGATACGCAGTATTTT,CASSPMTDTQYF
TRBJ2-5,TRBV5-4,.,TRBD2,TGTGCCAGCAGCCCTCCTAGCGGGGAGACCCAGTACTTC,CASSPPSGETQYF
TRBJ2-3,TRBV27,.,.,TGTGCCAGCAGATTGGCAGGGCTGAGCACAGATACGCAGTATTTT,CASRLAGLSTDTQYF
TRBJ1-1,TRBV4-1,few,TRBD1,TGCGCCAGCAGCCCGACAGGGGGGAACACTGAAGCTTTCTTT,CASSPTGGNTEAFF
TRBJ2-4,TRBV27,.,.,TGTGCCACCCATTGCCTCATTCAGTACTTC,CATHCLIQYF
TRBJ1-1,TRBV2,.,.,TGTGCCAGCAGTGCCCAGGGGAACACTGAAGCTTTCTTT,CASSAQGNTEAFF
TRBJ2-3,TRBV11-3,.,.,TGTGCCAGCAGCTTAGTTGGGACTGGAGATACGCAGTATTTT,CASSLVGTGDTQYF
TRBJ1-1,TRBV14,.,TRBD1,TGTGCCAGCAGTCCCGGGACAGGCCCTTGGAGAATGAACACTGAAGCTTTCTTT,CASSPGTGPWRMNTEAFF
TRBJ2-7,TRBV7-9,once,.,TGTGCCAGCAGCTTAGGCAGCCTCTCCAGTTCCACTTACGAGCAGTACTTC,CASSLGSLSSSTYEQYF
TRBJ2-5,TRBV12-5,.,TRBD2,TGTGCTAGTGGTTTGGTACTGGGGACTAGCGGGAAGACTACTCTAGGAGAGACCCAGTACTTC,CASGLVLGTSGKTTLGETQYF
TRBJ1-4,TRBV27,.,.,TGTGCCAGCAGTTCCTCAGGCGCAACTAATGAAAAACTGTTTTTT,CASSSSGATNEKLFF
TRBJ2-3,TRBV11-3,once,TRBD2,TGTGCCAGCAGCTATAGCGGGAATGAAGATACGCAGTATTTT,CASSYSGNEDTQYF
TRBJ2-5,TRBV5-1,few,TRBD2,TGCGCCAGCAGCTTCTCGACGGGAGGGGAGACCCAGTACTTC,CASSFSTGGETQYF
TRBJ2-1,TRBV29-1,.,TRBD2,TGCAGCGTTAGGGCGGGGGGTATTAATGAGCAGTTCTTC,CSVRAGGINEQFF
TRBJ1-2,TRBV15,.,TRBD1,TGTGCCACCAGCAGAGAGTCGGGACAGGCAATCTATGGCTACACCTTC,CATSRESGQAIYGYTF
TRBJ2-1,TRBV6-5,once,TRBD1,TGTGCCAGCAGGGGAACAGGGGACGTAAACAATGAGCAGTTCTTC,CASRGTGDVNNEQFF
TRBJ1-2,TRBV19,many,.,TGTGCCAGTAGTATAGGACAGCGAGAGCTGGTGGACTATGGCTACACCTTC,CASSIGQRELVDYGYTF
TRBJ1-1,TRBV6-5,.,TRBD1,TGTGCCAGCAGAAAACAGGGGGCAGTTGGTGAAGCTTTCTTT,CASRKQGAVGEAFF
TRBJ2-5,TRBV27,few,.,TGTGCCAGCAGTTTACATCGGGGAGTGGAGACCCAGTACTTC,CASSLHRGVETQYF
TRBJ2-7,TRBV5-1,.,TRBD2,TGCGCCAGCAGCTTACCTAGCGGGGGCTACGAGCAGTACTTC,CASSLPSGGYEQYF
TRBJ2-3,TRBV6-1,.,.,TGTGCCAGCAGGGAAGCACATACGCAGTATTTT,CASREAHTQYF
TRBJ2-4,TRBV6-1,.,.,TGTGCCAGCAGTGACGTCCCCAAAAACATTCAGTACTTC,CASSDVPKNIQYF